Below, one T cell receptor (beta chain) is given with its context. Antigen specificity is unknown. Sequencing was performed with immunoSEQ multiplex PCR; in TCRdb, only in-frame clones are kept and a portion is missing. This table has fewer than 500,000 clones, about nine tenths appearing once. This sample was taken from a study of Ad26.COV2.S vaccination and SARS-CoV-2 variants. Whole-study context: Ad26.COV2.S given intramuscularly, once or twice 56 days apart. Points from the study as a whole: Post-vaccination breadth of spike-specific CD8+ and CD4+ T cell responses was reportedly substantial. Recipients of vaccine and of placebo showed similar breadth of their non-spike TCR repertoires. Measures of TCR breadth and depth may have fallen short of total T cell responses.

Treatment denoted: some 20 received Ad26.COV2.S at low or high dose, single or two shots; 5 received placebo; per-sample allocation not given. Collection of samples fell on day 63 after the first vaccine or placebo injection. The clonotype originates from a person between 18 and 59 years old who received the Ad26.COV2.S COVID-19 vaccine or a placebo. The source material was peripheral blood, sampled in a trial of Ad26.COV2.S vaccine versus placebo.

For the CDR3, the DNA is TGCAGTGCTAGTGACAGGGCCTCTGGAAACACCATATATTTT. Translation: CSASDRASGNTIYF. The chain is built from TRBV20-1 and TRBJ1-3; TRBD1 aligns across 7 bases. There are 14 residues in the CDR3. Germline CDR1 is DFQATT and CDR2 is SNEGSKA (reference sequence). Losses at the gene ends were 3 bases for V and 0 bases for J; bases not matched to a gene: 2.